Within the sample, the clone carrying this TCR beta chain is medium-sized. The data originate from a study of breast tumors, draining lymph nodes, adjacent tissues. TCRdb recomputed calls from the multiplex PCR reads with MiXCR, one row per CDR3 protein. The sample lists over 20,000 distinct CDR3 sequences; approximately 31% were seen once. The sequence was obtained from a female donor with breast cancer. Some clones in this sample may be carry-over from other donors' samples. Sequencing was done on a sample of breast tumor tissue.

CDR3 sequence: CAISESGRPYEQYF. The CDR3 DNA reads TGTGCCATCAGTGAATCCGGGCGGCCCTACGAGCAGTACTTC. The V gene is TRBV10-3, the J gene TRBJ2-7; D not certain. Germline CDR1 reads ENHRY; CDR2 reads SYGVKD. The CDR3 totals 14 residues. The ends were cut back, 3 bases at V and 2 bases at J, with 11 bases in the middle.